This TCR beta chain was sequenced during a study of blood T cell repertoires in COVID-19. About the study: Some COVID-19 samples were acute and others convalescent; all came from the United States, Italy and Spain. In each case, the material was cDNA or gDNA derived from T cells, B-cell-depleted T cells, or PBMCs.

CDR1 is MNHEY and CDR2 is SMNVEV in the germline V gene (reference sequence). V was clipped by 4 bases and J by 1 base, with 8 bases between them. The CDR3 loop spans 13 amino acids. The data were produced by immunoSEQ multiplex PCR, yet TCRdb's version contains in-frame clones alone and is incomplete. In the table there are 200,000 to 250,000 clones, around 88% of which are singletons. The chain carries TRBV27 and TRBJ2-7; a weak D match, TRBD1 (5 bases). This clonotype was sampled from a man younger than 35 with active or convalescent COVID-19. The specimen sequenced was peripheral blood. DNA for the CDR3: TGTGCCAGCAGTTCCAGGGCGTCCTACGAGCAGTACTTC. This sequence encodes CASSSRASYEQYF.